These 12 T cell receptor beta chains were sequenced from one sample in a study of cytomegalovirus exposure and HLA in healthy donors. 60 Vbeta and 13 Jbeta primers were used in PCR. Clones were sequenced by immunoSEQ multiplex PCR, and TCRdb holds only the in-frame ones, with some missing. The data show around 200,000 clones, 70% to 80% seen once. Specimen: PBMCs. The receptors here all came from a woman aged 60-75 years in good health and CMV-seropositive.

The CDR3 DNA reads as TGTGCCAGCAGCACCCAGGGGATGGAGACCCAGTACTTC. As protein: CASSTQGMETQYF. The chain employs TRBV5-4 and TRBJ2-5, with D perhaps matching TRBD1 (6 bases). The germline V and J ends were trimmed by 4 bases and 5 bases, with 12 bases remaining between them. The CDR3 covers 13 residues. Germline CDR1 and CDR2: SGHNT and YYREEE (reference sequence). Full variable domain (remainder filled in from reference TRBV5-4 and TRBJ2-5): ETGVTQSPTHLIKTRGQQVTLRCSSQSGHNTVSWYQQALGQGPQFIFQYYREEENGRGNFPPRFSGLQFPNYSSELNVNALELDDSALYLCASSTQGMETQYFGPGTRLLVL.

V gene TRBV9 combines with J gene TRBJ2-3; 9 bases fit TRBD2. Germline lookup yields CDR1 SGDLS and CDR2 YYNGEE. Trimming at V came to 0 bases and at J to 8 bases, leaving 10 bases not matched to a gene. The CDR3 is 16 amino acids. The CDR3 region has the DNA TGTGCCAGCAGCGTAGTGACTAGCGGAGAGACATTTACGCAGTATTTT. This gives the protein CASSVVTSGETFTQYF.

The gene calls are TRBV11-3 and TRBJ2-7, with 7 bases aligning to TRBD1. Germline CDR1 and CDR2: SGHNT and YENEEA. CDR3 size: 15 residues. The V segment lost 5 bases and the J segment 1 base; nucleotides outside the gene matches: 8. The CDR3 coding sequence is TGTGCCAGCAGCCCTACAGGGGTTGGTTCCTACGAGCAGTACTTC. It is translated as CASSPTGVGSYEQYF.

The chain has TRBV29-1 and TRBJ2-7; maybe TRBD1 (6 bases). The CDR3 totals 15 residues. CDR1 is SQVTM, CDR2 ANQGSEA, per germline. Trimming shortened V by 1 base and J by 3 bases, and 16 bases separated the two germline ends. The CDR3 coding sequence is TGCAGCGTTGAAGCACAGGGTACCCCCAACTACGAGCAGTACTTC. Translated: CSVEAQGTPNYEQYF.

The chain combines TRBV25-1 with TRBJ1-2; D is possibly TRBD1 (5 bases). This CDR3 contains 15 residues. The germline V gene has CDR1 MGHDK and CDR2 SYGVNS. V was clipped by 2 bases and J by 4 bases, with 14 bases between them. In nucleotides, the CDR3 is TGTGCCAGCAGTGAACCTCAGACAGCCTTCTATGGCTACACCTTC. Amino acid sequence: CASSEPQTAFYGYTF.

The V call is TRBV10-3, the J call TRBJ2-2, with D possibly matching TRBD1 (6 bases). This CDR3 is built from 12 residues. Germline CDR1 ENHRY, CDR2 SYGVKD. V shed 5 bases and J shed 5 bases, with 6 bases lying between them. In DNA form, the CDR3 reads TGTGCCATCAGTCAGGGGACCGGGGAGCTGTTTTTT. Protein sequence: CAISQGTGELFF.

A single count supports this clone. The V and J genes are TRBV28 and TRBJ2-7; a possible D gene is TRBD1 (6 bases). CDR1 is MDHEN and CDR2 is SYDVKM in the germline V gene. V lost 6 bases, J lost 5 bases, and 26 bases lay in between. This CDR3 contains 17 residues. The CDR3 loop reads CASSPPGTRGTPDEQYF. For the CDR3, the DNA is TGTGCCAGCAGCCCCCCGGGGACACGTGGGACCCCCGACGAGCAGTACTTC.

The V and J genes are TRBV5-1 and TRBJ2-3, with 8 bases lining up with TRBD2. The germline V gene has CDR1 SGHRS and CDR2 YFSETQ. The CDR3 is made up of 16 amino acids. J was trimmed by 2 bases and V by 1 base; bases with no gene match: 6. The CDR3 here is CASSLITSGPTDTQYF. The CDR3 DNA follows: TGCGCCAGCAGCTTGATTACTAGCGGACCCACAGATACGCAGTATTTT. The variable domain in full, with the rest retrieved from reference TRBV5-1 and TRBJ2-3, is KAGVTQTPRYLIKTRGQQVTLSCSPISGHRSVSWYQQTPGQGLQFLFEYFSETQRNKGNFPGRFSGRQFSNSRSEMNVSTLELGDSALYLCASSLITSGPTDTQYFGPGTRLTVL.

The table lists this clone with a few counts. V usage is TRBV10-3 and J usage is TRBJ1-1; the match to TRBD1 covers 7 bases. The CDR3 loop spans 16 amino acids. Germline V gene data show CDR1 as ENHRY and CDR2 as SYGVKD. V dropped 3 bases and J dropped 11; count of bases not matched to a gene: 18. The CDR3 reads CAISDRTGLFVRDAFF. The CDR3, as DNA: TGTGCCATCAGTGACAGGACAGGTCTTTTCGTAAGGGACGCTTTCTTT.

This rearrangement joins TRBV9 to TRBJ1-3, with D unresolved. Per the germline V gene, CDR1 is SGDLS and CDR2 is YYNGEE. Trimming stripped 3 bases from V and 6 bases from J, with 10 bases between. CDR3 length: 13 amino acids. Written as DNA, the CDR3 is TGTGCCAGCAGCGCTGAGCCCCAAAACACCATATATTTT. This encodes CASSAEPQNTIYF.

This clone has only a few counts. The chain uses TRBV28 and TRBJ1-1; possible D gene TRBD1, 6 bases. This CDR3 region has 15 residues. V lost 2 bases and J 0 bases, leaving 10 bases between the germline ends. The germline V gene has CDR1 MDHEN and CDR2 SYDVKM. CDR3 bases: TGTGCCAGCAGTTTAACCACAGGGATGAACACTGAAGCTTTCTTT. Amino acids: CASSLTTGMNTEAFF.

This rearrangement joins TRBV7-6 to TRBJ2-2; TRBD1 matches at 8 bases. Germline lookup yields CDR1 SGHVS and CDR2 FNYEAQ. V trimming: 3 bases; J trimming: 3 bases; junction bases outside the gene matches: 3. This CDR3 region has 15 residues. The CDR3: CASSLLTGDTGELFF. CDR3 bases: TGTGCCAGCAGCTTGTTGACAGGGGACACCGGGGAGCTGTTTTTT.